This T cell receptor beta chain was profiled in a study of healthy donors' naive CD4 and CD8 T cells. Overall study findings and caveats: Roughly 13% of CD4/CD8 propensity variance appeared explained by V, J and CDR3 charge. Positive CDR3 charge linked to CD4+ cells, negative to CD8+ cells. A reported CD4+/CD8+ bias affected most V and J genes in naive cells.

As regards this clonotype: Its cognate antigen is unknown.

Sorting defined naive CD4+ as CD4+CD8-CD45RO-CD45RA+ and naive CD8+ as CD8+CD4-CD45RA+CD27bright. TCR libraries were built from approximately 520 ng of total RNA by linear amplification. One entry per CDR3 protein, called by TCRdb with MiXCR from the reads. The table has 180,000 or so distinct CDR3 sequences, nearly 75% seen once. Germline-derived CDR1 and CDR2 are MNHEY and SMNVEV (reference sequence). V lost 0 bases and J lost 9; bases outside the gene matches: 4. CDR3 length: 15 residues. Sequenced sample: naive CD4+ and CD8+ T cells sorted from blood, pooled from several donors. This TCR was sampled from a pool of human donors in good health; the sample pools cells from several healthy donors. The J gene is TRBJ1-6, the V gene TRBV27; 8 bases line up with TRBD1. CDR3 protein: CASSLSGTGTSPLHF. CDR3 sequence (DNA): TGTGCCAGCAGTTTATCGGGGACAGGAACTTCACCCCTCCACTTT.